What follows are 3 T cell receptor beta chains derived from one specimen sequenced in a study of T cell clusters in autoimmune cytopenias. TRB was amplified by touch-down multiplex PCR, primer pools A and B combined. TCRdb re-called the multiplex PCR reads, yielding one record per CDR3 amino acid sequence without DNA. Seen in this sample are 12,000 or so distinct CDR3 sequences; the ten most common clones hold around 20%. TRB was amplified from about 270 ng of peripheral blood genomic DNA per sample. The same sample was also used in a study of T cell repertoires in aging, cancer and after chemotherapy.

Sequenced: peripheral blood. The receptors shown here come from a human donor in good health.

The chain combines TRBV29-1 with TRBJ1-2; TCRdb indicates TRBD1, and absent DNA this call remains unverified. The CDR3 loop spans 11 amino acids. Germline loops: CDR1 SQVTM, CDR2 ANQGSEA. This CDR3 reads CSAGTGHGYTF.

This CDR3 reads CAWMRGRHYGYTF. The chain links TRBV30 to TRBJ1-2; TCRdb calls TRBD1, which cannot be checked without DNA. CDR1 and CDR2 (germline): GTSNPN, SVGIG (reference sequence). CDR3 length: 13 residues.

The chain employs TRBV15 and TRBJ1-1; TCRdb reports TRBD1, a call that lacks DNA to check it against. The CDR3 length is 13 residues. CDR1 is LNHNV, CDR2 YYDKDF, per germline (reference sequence). The CDR3 reads CATSREQGRGAFF. Together with reference TRBV15 and TRBJ1-1, the CDR3 gives the full variable domain: DAMVIQNPRYQVTQFGKPVTLSCSQTLNHNVMYWYQQKSSQAPKLLFHYYDKDFNNEADTPDNFQSRRPNTSFCFLDIRSPGLGDTAMYLCATSREQGRGAFFGQGTRLTVV.